This T cell receptor beta chain was obtained from a study of cytomegalovirus exposure and HLA in healthy donors. Study outcomes and limitations: Presence/absence analyses took donor sequencing depth as roughly uniform.

The PCR had 60 Vbeta and 13 Jbeta primers. Method: immunoSEQ multiplex PCR; TCRdb's copy keeps in-frame clones and lacks some. The repertoire has some 170,000 clones, roughly 79% of them found once; the top ten carry around 1.3%. Details on this clone: Its antigen remains unknown.

Germline V gives CDR1 SGHNT, CDR2 YYREEE (reference sequence). CDR3 length: 15 amino acids. V trimming: 4 bases; J trimming: 3 bases; junction bases outside the gene matches: 9. The specimen sequenced was PBMCs. The chain recombines TRBV5-4 with TRBJ2-7; the match to TRBD2 covers 8 bases. The clonotype comes from a woman aged 50 to 60 in good health and CMV-seronegative. In DNA, the CDR3 is TGTGCCAGCAGCCCTTCGGGGGGGAACAACTACGAGCAGTACTTC. This codes for CASSPSGGNNYEQYF.